This T cell receptor (beta chain) was sequenced for a study of cytomegalovirus exposure and HLA in healthy donors. The wider study: Researchers found that about four fifths of about 400 genotyped donors fell within the Caucasian-associated ancestry cluster. General study points: Roughly uniform sequencing depth across donors was assumed, possibly incorrectly.

The V and J ends lost 3 bases and 1 base, in that order; junction bases with no gene match: 6. The CDR3 has 15 amino acids. Per germline, CDR1 GTSNPN and CDR2 SVGIG (reference sequence). Each donor's status was that of a healthy bone marrow donor. Turning to this clone: Its antigen is as yet unknown.

The study ran its PCR with 60 Vbeta and 13 Jbeta primers. Authors' methods: Roughly 10 million shared chains were among tens of millions of unique TCR beta chains counted in a later analysis. Repertoires were generated with immunoSEQ multiplex PCR, while TCRdb's copy carries only in-frame clones and drops some. The V and J calls and the clone size are those of that table, but D and trimming were determined from the DNA. Among about 72,000 clones listed, 82% were seen once. V is TRBV30 and J is TRBJ1-2; 9 positions match TRBD1. This TCR was sampled from a man younger than 35 in good health and CMV-seronegative. The sequencing sample was made of PBMCs. CDR3 sequence reads: CAWSTGTGINYGYTF. The CDR3 DNA reads as TGTGCCTGGAGCACCGGGACAGGGATTAACTATGGCTACACCTTC.